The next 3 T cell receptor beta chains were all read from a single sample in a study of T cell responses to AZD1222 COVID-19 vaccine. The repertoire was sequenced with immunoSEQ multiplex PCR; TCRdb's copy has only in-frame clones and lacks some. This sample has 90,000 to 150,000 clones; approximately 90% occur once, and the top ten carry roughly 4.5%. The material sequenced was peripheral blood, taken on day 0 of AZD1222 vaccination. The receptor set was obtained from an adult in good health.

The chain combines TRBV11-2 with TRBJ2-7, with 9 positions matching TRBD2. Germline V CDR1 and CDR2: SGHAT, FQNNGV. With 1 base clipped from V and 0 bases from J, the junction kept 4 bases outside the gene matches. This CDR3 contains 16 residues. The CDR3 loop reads CASSLVSSGDSYEQYF. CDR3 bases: TGTGCCAGCAGCTTAGTCTCTAGCGGGGACTCCTACGAGCAGTACTTC.

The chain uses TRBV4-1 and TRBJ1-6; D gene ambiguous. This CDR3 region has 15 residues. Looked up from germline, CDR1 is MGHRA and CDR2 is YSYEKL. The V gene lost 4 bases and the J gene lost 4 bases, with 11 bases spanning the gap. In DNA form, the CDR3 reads TGCGCCAGCAGCCTAGAGACGGGTTATAATTCACCCCTCCACTTT. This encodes CASSLETGYNSPLHF.

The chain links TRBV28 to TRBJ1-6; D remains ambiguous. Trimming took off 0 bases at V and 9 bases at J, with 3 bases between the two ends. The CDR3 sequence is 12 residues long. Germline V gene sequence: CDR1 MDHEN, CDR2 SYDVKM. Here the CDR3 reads CASSLWGSPLHF. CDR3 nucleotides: TGTGCCAGCAGTTTATGGGGTTCACCCCTCCACTTT.